A single sample is the source of the 29 T cell receptor beta chains below, sequenced in a study of cytomegalovirus exposure and HLA in healthy donors. The PCR employed 60 Vbeta primers together with 13 Jbeta primers. Method: immunoSEQ multiplex PCR; TCRdb's copy keeps in-frame clones and lacks some. The table records about 93,000 clones, under 90% of them present only once. The material sequenced was PBMCs. The origin of the receptors is a man in his fifties or sixties in good health and CMV-seronegative.

This chain connects TRBV15 to TRBJ2-2; 7 bases are shared with TRBD2. The ends lost 0 bases at V and 5 bases at J; junction bases unmatched: 3. In germline, CDR1 is LNHNV, CDR2 YYDKDF (reference sequence). The CDR3 loop spans 15 amino acids. CDR3 nucleotide sequence: TGTGCCACCAGCAGAGATACCGGGAGGACCGGGGAGCTGTTTTTT. Amino acid sequence: CATSRDTGRTGELFF.

The J gene is TRBJ2-7, the V gene TRBV6-1; TRBD1 aligns across 9 bases. Trimming cost V 6 bases and J 2 bases; bases outside gene matches: 8. Germline CDR1 is MNHNS and CDR2 is SASEGT. The CDR3 runs 15 residues. Here the CDR3 reads CASSSVDRGTYEQYF. The CDR3 nucleotides read TGTGCCAGCAGCTCGGTGGACAGGGGAACCTACGAGCAGTACTTC.

The table lists this clone with a few counts. The CDR3 loop reads CASSFSGANVLTF. In DNA, the CDR3 is TGTGCCAGCAGCTTTTCAGGGGCCAACGTCCTGACTTTC. The J gene is TRBJ2-6, the V gene TRBV11-2; D not certain. This CDR3 has 13 residues. V was cut by 3 bases and J by 4 bases, with 4 bases left in between. The germline gives CDR1 SGHAT, CDR2 FQNNGV.

The J gene is TRBJ2-1, the V gene TRBV29-1; the match to TRBD2 covers 12 bases. CDR1 and CDR2 from the germline V gene are SQVTM and ANQGSEA. This CDR3 is 14 amino acids long. With 6 bases clipped from V and 9 bases from J, the junction kept 9 bases outside the gene matches. The DNA for the CDR3 is TGCAGCGTCGACCCGACTAGCGGGAGTGGTGAGCAGTTCTTC. Translated, it gives CSVDPTSGSGEQFF.

This clone was counted once. CDR3 in DNA: TGTGCCAGTAGTATCGGGGGGCGCGGGACTGAAGCTTTCTTT. Amino acids: CASSIGGRGTEAFF. The J gene is TRBJ1-1, the V gene TRBV19; D is perhaps TRBD1 (6 bases). The CDR3 extends over 14 amino acids. Germline assignment: CDR1 LNHDA and CDR2 SQIVND (reference sequence). Between the trimmed V and J ends, which lost 3 bases and 5 bases, there was a span of 13 bases.

In DNA, the CDR3 is TGTGCCGGGGGGGGGACCGTGAGCACTGAAGCTTTCTTT. This gives the protein CAGGGTVSTEAFF. This chain joins TRBV28 and TRBJ1-1, with D perhaps TRBD1 (5 bases). The CDR3 contains 13 residues. The ends were cut back, 11 bases at V and 4 bases at J, with 17 bases in the middle. Germline CDR1 and CDR2: MDHEN and SYDVKM.

CDR3: CSVEVRDEGAYEQYF. For the CDR3, the DNA is TGCAGCGTTGAAGTCCGAGACGAAGGGGCCTACGAGCAGTACTTC. V gene TRBV29-1 combines with J gene TRBJ2-7, with D possibly being TRBD1 (5 bases). This CDR3 comprises 15 residues. Germline-derived CDR1 and CDR2 are SQVTM and ANQGSEA. V was cut by 1 base and J by 2 bases, with 15 bases left in between.

The chain combines TRBV30 with TRBJ2-1; D gene uncertain. V lost 2 bases and J lost 5, with 13 bases in between. Germline values: CDR1 GTSNPN, CDR2 SVGIG (reference sequence). CDR3 length: 14 amino acids. CDR3 amino acids: CAWSFLTRNNEQFF. The CDR3, as DNA: TGTGCCTGGAGTTTTCTAACGAGGAACAATGAGCAGTTCTTC.

The genes are TRBV29-1 and TRBJ2-7, with D tentatively TRBD2 (6 bases). V dropped 6 bases and J dropped 3 bases, with 21 bases sitting between them. Germline assignment: CDR1 SQVTM and CDR2 ANQGSEA. The CDR3 contains 15 residues. The CDR3 loop is CSVAWSGRPSYEQYF. CDR3 DNA sequence: TGCAGCGTCGCCTGGTCAGGGAGGCCCAGCTACGAGCAGTACTTC.

The V gene is TRBV28, the J gene TRBJ2-7; TRBD2 aligns across 8 bases. Losses at the gene ends were 3 bases for V and 6 bases for J; bases not matched to a gene: 10. CDR1 is MDHEN and CDR2 is SYDVKM in the germline V gene. The CDR3 sequence is 15 residues long. The CDR3 DNA sequence: TGTGCCAGCAGTTTCGGAGCGGGAGTGGGAGGCGAGCAGTACTTC. Translated: CASSFGAGVGGEQYF.

This chain connects TRBV6-1 to TRBJ2-7, with D unclear. The CDR3 runs to 12 residues. Germline CDR1 reads MNHNS; CDR2 reads SASEGT. The V and J ends lost 2 bases and 2 bases respectively, with 4 bases between them. In nucleotides, the CDR3 is TGTGCCAGCAGTGAAACTGCCTACGAGCAGTACTTC. It specifies CASSETAYEQYF.

This sequence joins TRBV7-9 and TRBJ1-2; D unresolved. The CDR3 runs 14 residues. Trimming cost V 2 bases and J 0 bases, with 7 bases left between them. The germline V gene encodes CDR1 SEHNR and CDR2 FQNEAQ (reference sequence). CDR3 DNA sequence: TGTGCCAGCAGCTTACCCCCAGCTAACTATGGCTACACCTTC. As protein: CASSLPPANYGYTF.

The chain employs TRBV28 and TRBJ2-3; D remains unclear. V shed 5 bases and J shed 7 bases, with 4 bases lying between them. CDR3 length equals 10 residues. The V gene's germline CDR1 is MDHEN and CDR2 SYDVKM. CDR3 in amino acids: CASSLHTQYF. The CDR3, as DNA: TGTGCCAGCAGTCTCCATACGCAGTATTTT.

The J gene is TRBJ2-3, the V gene TRBV27; 7 nucleotides match TRBD2. Per germline, CDR1 MNHEY and CDR2 SMNVEV (reference sequence). Unmatched junction bases numbered 6, after V lost 6 bases and J lost 0 bases. The CDR3 has 15 residues. The CDR3 spells CASSWLSGSTDTQYF. The CDR3 coding sequence is TGTGCCAGCAGCTGGCTTAGCGGGAGCACAGATACGCAGTATTTT.

This clone was recorded a few times. V gene TRBV9 combines with J gene TRBJ2-2; 13 nucleotides match TRBD2. CDR3 size: 16 residues. Germline CDR1 reads SGDLS; CDR2 reads YYNGEE. With V trimmed by 3 bases and J by 6 bases, 5 bases remained unmatched. CDR3 region: CASSEDTSGRAGELFF. In nucleotides, the CDR3 is TGTGCCAGCAGCGAAGACACTAGCGGGAGGGCCGGGGAGCTGTTTTTT. The whole variable domain, filled in from reference TRBV9 and TRBJ2-2, reads DSGVTQTPKHLITATGQRVTLRCSPRSGDLSVYWYQQSLDQGLQFLIQYYNGEERAKGNILERFSAQQFPDLHSELNLSSLELGDSALYFCASSEDTSGRAGELFFGEGSRLTVL.

This clone has more than one count but fewer than ten. The chain has TRBV6-1 and TRBJ2-7; the match to TRBD1 covers 8 bases. V lost 3 bases and J lost 11; bases outside the gene matches: 12. The CDR3 length is 14 residues. Germline CDR1 MNHNS, CDR2 SASEGT. CDR3 nucleotide sequence: TGTGCCAGCAGTGAGGTGGTTAGGACAGGGAACAAGTACTTC. This codes for CASSEVVRTGNKYF.

The chain uses TRBV28 and TRBJ2-5; D is perhaps TRBD2 (6 bases). Trimming left V 1 base short and J 5 bases short, with 17 bases between. Germline V gives CDR1 MDHEN, CDR2 SYDVKM. The CDR3 has 16 residues. The CDR3 sequence is CASSLYGVSGEETQYF. The CDR3 DNA reads as TGTGCCAGCAGTTTATATGGCGTATCGGGAGAGGAGACCCAGTACTTC. The entire variable domain, with the rest obtained from reference TRBV28 and TRBJ2-5, is as follows: DVKVTQSSRYLVKRTGEKVFLECVQDMDHENMFWYRQDPGLGLRLIYFSYDVKMKEKGDIPEGYSVSREKKERFSLILESASTNQTSMYLCASSLYGVSGEETQYFGPGTRLLVL.

This chain links TRBV5-1 with TRBJ2-1; perhaps TRBD2 as D (7 bases). The CDR3 is made up of 16 amino acids. Trimming pared 0 bases from V and 8 bases from J, leaving 18 bases between. Germline V gene lookup returns CDR1 SGHRS and CDR2 YFSETQ. The CDR3 nucleotides are TGCGCCAGCAGCTTGGGCGGGAGTGGGGGCAATGATGAGCAGTTCTTC. It specifies CASSLGGSGGNDEQFF.

The chain is built from TRBV9 and TRBJ2-3, with 11 positions matching TRBD2. The CDR3 is 15 residues long. CDR1 and CDR2 from the germline V gene are SGDLS and YYNGEE. Unmatched junction bases numbered 7, after V lost 4 bases and J lost 6 bases. CDR3 sequence: CASSPTGTSGDTQYF. The CDR3 DNA follows: TGTGCCAGCAGCCCAACCGGGACTAGCGGCGATACGCAGTATTTT.

This clone was detected only once. The V and J genes are TRBV2 and TRBJ2-7; 13 nucleotides match TRBD2. CDR3 length: 14 amino acids. The ends lost 6 bases at V and 3 bases at J; junction bases unmatched: 2. Germline CDR1 SNHLY, CDR2 FYNNEI. This chain's CDR3 is CASSWTSGSYEQYF. CDR3 bases: TGTGCCAGCAGCTGGACTAGCGGGAGCTACGAGCAGTACTTC.

This clone showed up just a few times. The chain couples TRBV5-4 to TRBJ2-2, with 10 bases matching TRBD1. The CDR3 is 15 amino acids. J lost 7 bases, V lost 9 bases, and 12 bases had no gene match. The V gene's germline CDR1 is SGHNT and CDR2 YYREEE (reference sequence). The CDR3 here is CATPRQGARNGELFF. The CDR3 nucleotides are TGTGCCACCCCGCGACAGGGGGCGCGGAACGGGGAGCTGTTTTTT. Full variable domain (rest looked up from reference TRBV5-4 and TRBJ2-2): ETGVTQSPTHLIKTRGQQVTLRCSSQSGHNTVSWYQQALGQGPQFIFQYYREEENGRGNFPPRFSGLQFPNYSSELNVNALELDDSALYLCATPRQGARNGELFFGEGSRLTVL.

Comment on this clone: Its ends do not fully match the called genes, so a read error is possible. This chain uses TRBV7-7 with TRBJ2-1; 9 nucleotides match TRBD1. The CDR3 covers 15 residues. CDR1 and CDR2 (germline): SSHAT, FNYEAQ (reference sequence). The CDR3 is CASSLGGTGMNEQFF. CDR3 DNA: TGTGCTAGCAGCTTAGGCGGGACAGGGATGAATGAGCAGTTCTTC.

This clone was seen only a few times. The V and J genes are TRBV7-3 and TRBJ2-3; no clear D. CDR3 length: 13 amino acids. Trimming cost V 5 bases and J 8 bases, with 14 bases left between them. Germline assignment: CDR1 SGHTA and CDR2 FQGTGA. The CDR3 DNA follows: TGTGCCAGCAGCGTCACCGACTCTTCTACGCAGTATTTT. Amino acid sequence: CASSVTDSSTQYF.

The V gene is TRBV7-8, the J gene TRBJ2-1; a possible D gene is TRBD2 (6 bases). Trimming left V 6 bases short and J 7 bases short, with 13 bases between. The CDR3 has 13 residues. Per the germline V gene, CDR1 is SGHVS and CDR2 is FQNEAQ. Here the CDR3 reads CASSPVRGNEQFF. CDR3 in DNA: TGTGCCAGCAGTCCCGTCCGGGGGAATGAGCAGTTCTTC.

The chain uses TRBV25-1 and TRBJ2-3; weak D call: TRBD2 (5 bases). The germline V gene has CDR1 MGHDK and CDR2 SYGVNS. Trimming took 2 bases from V and 3 from J, leaving 12 bases between them. This CDR3 region has 15 residues. The DNA for the CDR3 is TGTGCCAGCAGTGAAAGAGGGTGGCTTACAGATACGCAGTATTTT. Its translation: CASSERGWLTDTQYF.

J is TRBJ2-1 and V is TRBV19, with TRBD2 matching 13 bases. V shed 3 bases, J shed 0 bases, and the junction held 14 bases outside the gene matches. CDR1 is LNHDA and CDR2 is SQIVND in the germline V gene (reference sequence). The CDR3 spans 21 residues. CDR3 loop: CASSISPPGLAGLSSYNEQFF. The CDR3 DNA sequence: TGTGCCAGTAGTATTTCTCCGCCGGGACTAGCGGGACTTAGCTCCTACAATGAGCAGTTCTTC.

The chain joins TRBV28 to TRBJ1-1; D remains unclear. Trimming removed 2 bases at V and 7 bases at J, with 8 bases between. The CDR3 runs 12 residues. Per germline, CDR1 MDHEN and CDR2 SYDVKM. This CDR3 reads CASSLVGGEAFF. Written as DNA, the CDR3 is TGTGCCAGCAGTTTAGTTGGAGGTGAAGCTTTCTTT.

The genes are TRBV5-1 and TRBJ2-2; D might be TRBD1 (7 bases). Trimming shortened V by 4 bases and J by 4 bases, and 14 bases separated the two germline ends. Germline lookup yields CDR1 SGHRS and CDR2 YFSETQ. The CDR3 spans 15 residues. The CDR3 protein is CASSPRGDSTGELFF. CDR3 DNA sequence: TGCGCCAGCAGCCCCAGGGGGGACAGCACCGGGGAGCTGTTTTTT.

The CDR3 DNA sequence: TGTGCCAGCAGTTTCGGGGACAGGGAGACCGAGCAGTACTTC. Protein sequence: CASSFGDRETEQYF. V usage is TRBV27 and J usage is TRBJ2-7, with 9 nucleotides matching TRBD1. Germline CDR1 is MNHEY and CDR2 is SMNVEV (reference sequence). The CDR3 is made up of 14 amino acids. With 3 bases clipped from V and 6 bases from J, the junction kept 6 bases outside the gene matches.